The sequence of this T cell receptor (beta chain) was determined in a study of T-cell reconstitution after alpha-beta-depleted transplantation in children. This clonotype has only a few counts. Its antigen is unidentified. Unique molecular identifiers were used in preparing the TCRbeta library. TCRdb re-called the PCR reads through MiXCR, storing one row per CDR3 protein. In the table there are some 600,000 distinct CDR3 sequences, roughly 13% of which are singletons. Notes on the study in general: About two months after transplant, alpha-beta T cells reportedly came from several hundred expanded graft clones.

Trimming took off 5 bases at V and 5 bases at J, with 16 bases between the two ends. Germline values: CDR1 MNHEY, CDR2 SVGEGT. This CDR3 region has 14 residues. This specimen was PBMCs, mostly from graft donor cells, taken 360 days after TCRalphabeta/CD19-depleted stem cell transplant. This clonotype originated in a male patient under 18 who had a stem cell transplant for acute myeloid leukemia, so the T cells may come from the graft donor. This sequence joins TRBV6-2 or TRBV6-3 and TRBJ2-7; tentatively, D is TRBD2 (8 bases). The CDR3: CASSREGAVDEQYF. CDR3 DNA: TGTGCCAGCAGTCGGGAGGGGGCTGTGGACGAGCAGTACTTC.